This section outlines one T cell receptor (beta chain) sequence together with its context. This sample was taken from a study of blood T cell repertoires in COVID-19. This table comes from immunoSEQ multiplex PCR, and its TCRdb copy is limited to in-frame clones, with some not included. Of 150,000 to 200,000 clones in the sample, 90% to 95% were seen once. The clonotype originates from a woman in her forties or fifties with acute or convalescent COVID-19. Source material: peripheral blood.

The CDR3 loop is CASSQDWGSQPQHF. The CDR3 DNA is TGTGCCAGCAGCCAAGATTGGGGCAGTCAGCCCCAGCATTTT. The V gene is TRBV4-2, the J gene TRBJ1-5; a weak D match, TRBD1 (5 bases). Germline V CDR1 and CDR2: LGHNA, YNFKEQ. V lost 0 bases to trimming and J lost 6 bases, with 9 bases between them. The CDR3 covers 14 residues.